The present T cell receptor (beta chain) was sequenced within a study of T cell clonotyping in hematopoietic cell transplantation. Broader study findings: Cells were unsorted, so CD4 and CD8 contributions were not separated. At the given depth, recipient repertoires were over 95% de novo clonotypes.

Notes on this clone: The antigen is undetermined.

Data came from immunoSEQ multiplex PCR; TCRdb stores just in-frame clones and leaves some out. The sample carries 15,000 to 20,000 clones, more than 70% recorded once. Recipient blood drawn about 28 days pretransplant and days 30, 100, 180 after. With 4 bases clipped from V and 7 bases from J, the junction kept 16 bases outside the gene matches. The CDR3 consists of 17 residues. Germline lookup yields CDR1 SGDLS and CDR2 YYNGEE. The chain carries TRBV9 and TRBJ1-2, with TRBD1 matching 10 bases. The receptor's source is a male patient aged 55 to 69 who had an allogeneic stem cell transplant from a related donor, so the T cells may come from the graft donor. Some clones in this sample may be carry-over from other donors' samples. Specimen: PBMCs, collected 100 days after allogeneic stem cell transplant. CDR3 sequence reads: CASSFTRGLTGGLGYTF. The DNA of the CDR3 is TGTGCCAGCAGCTTTACTCGAGGGTTGACAGGGGGCCTTGGCTACACCTTC.